The T cell receptor (beta chain) under discussion was sequenced for a study of cytotoxic CD8 clonotypes in ibrutinib-treated CLL. Using immunoSEQ multiplex PCR, the repertoire was profiled, and TCRdb retains in-frame clones only, with some absent. Seen here are under 200,000 clones, under 90% observed once, and the top ten hold less than 6%. The CDR3 runs 14 residues. V was cut by 0 bases and J by 3 bases, with 9 bases left in between. CDR1 and CDR2 (germline): SGHRS, YFSETQ. Study-level points and caveats: Having risen at ibrutinib response, clonality had fallen back toward baseline by progression. There were few public clonotypes, and on treatment they contracted or stayed stable.

To note about this clone: Its antigen is unidentified.

TCR beta libraries used about 2 micrograms of genomic DNA from cryopreserved PBMCs. V usage is TRBV5-1 and J usage is TRBJ1-1; D is possibly TRBD1 (5 bases). Source: PBMCs, taken after 24 months of ibrutinib treatment. The clonotype comes from a human donor with chronic lymphocytic leukemia. The CDR3 is CASSLGDPYTEAFF. The CDR3 DNA sequence: TGCGCCAGCAGCTTGGGGGACCCTTACACTGAAGCTTTCTTT.